This T cell receptor (beta chain) was recovered during a study of PD-1 blockade in classical Hodgkin lymphoma (dated by TCRdb to the early 2020s). Context from the whole study: Nivolumab dosing was 3 mg/kg intravenously every 2 weeks, continuing until either disease progression or unacceptable toxicity. The study used TCR beta sequencing and CyTOF to define a peripheral blood immune signature of response to PD-1 blockade in classical Hodgkin lymphoma. Paper-wide results and their limitations: Lower diversity was observed in patients in whom nivolumab was started less than 1 year after ASCT, and these patients were excluded from later analyses so that confounding by immune reconstitution would be avoided. CD4+ but not CD8+ TCR diversity rose significantly by C4D1 (p=0.0027 vs p=0.16), most apparent in complete responders (p=0.02). The study was limited to a single clinical trial cohort, and causes of repertoire differences, possibly disease activity or prior therapy, remained undefined. Baseline TCR diversity was reported to be lower in newly diagnosed patients than in healthy donors, and even lower in relapsed/refractory patients. Among trial patients, those achieving complete response had baseline diversity similar to that of newly diagnosed patients, while diversity was significantly lower in partial responders and progressors.

To note about this clone: Its recognized antigen is unknown. An end of the junction differs from the germline gene, which may be a read error.

Sequences SSHAT (CDR1) and FNYEAQ (CDR2) are obtained from the germline V gene (reference sequence). The CDR3 spans 10 residues, from the cysteine through the phenylalanine. Only CDR3 DNA remains: 30 bases, in frame from the first base. The meaning of the sample's time point label: cycle 1 day 1 (C1D1), immediately before nivolumab initiation. Every trial patient had relapsed following autologous stem cell transplantation, and prior brentuximab vedotin exposure was what differed among cohorts A, B and C. The trial cohort comprised some 60 patients with relapsed/refractory classical Hodgkin lymphoma whose best overall responses were complete response, partial response or progressive disease. In the multi-cohort phase II CheckMate 205 trial, trial patients received single-agent nivolumab. An independent review committee assessed best overall response by applying the 2007 International Working Group response criteria. PBMCs from the trial were collected at three points: immediately before nivolumab initiation (C1D1), and during therapy at cycle 2 day 1 and cycle 4 day 1. After peripheral blood was drawn into 8 mL Vacutainer Cell Preparation Tubes, PBMCs were isolated by centrifugation and then cryopreserved.

The Qiagen DNeasy kit was used to extract genomic DNA both from unsorted PBMCs and from the negatively selected CD4+ and CD8+ fractions. TCR beta CDR3 regions were subjected to amplification by immunoSEQ multiplex PCR with primers that anneal to V and J segments. A synthetic immune receptor repertoire was used to minimize amplification bias, and any residual bias was removed computationally once sequencing was done. The source study handled its data this way. Custom Python scripts were used to quantify repertoire diversity as the Shannon entropy index. Unsorted, CD4+ and CD8+ repertoires were analyzed separately, except in combined analyses where CD4+ and CD8+ sequences were merged in silico. A clone was considered expanded if an increase in frequency of at least 2-fold after treatment relative to C1D1 was found, and a pseudocount of 0.5 was applied to clones undetected at baseline. Singleton clones were defined as clones with 0 or 1 copy at C1D1, and non-singleton clones were defined as clones with 2 or more copies. Clones expanded in unsorted samples were annotated as CD4+, CD8+ or unknown by matching protein sequences in sorted samples from the same patient. Wilcoxon tests were applied to paired samples to test diversity changes from C1D1 to C4D1. TCRdb holds this immuneACCESS table with in-frame rearrangements only. Some clones are missing; in checked studies, unresolved V genes explain under half, and the rest has no known cause. V and J calls and clone size are given by that table; D and trimming were obtained from the DNA. This sample is represented by about 9,900 clones; roughly 92% of them were singletons. Over 12% of the sample belongs to the ten largest clones.

The V gene is TRBV7-7 and the J gene is TRBJ2-7, with the identity of the D gene unclear. The sequences come from peripheral blood mononuclear cells (PBMCs), collected at baseline. The TCR originated in a human donor with classical Hodgkin lymphoma. The CDR3 reads CASSLYEQYF. The nucleotide sequence is TGTGCTAGCAGCTTGTACGAGCAGTACTTC.